What follows describes a single TCR beta chain. Its specificity is not known. Both 60 Vbeta primers and 13 Jbeta primers went into the PCR. Clones were sequenced by immunoSEQ multiplex PCR, and TCRdb holds only the in-frame ones, with some missing. The sample includes around 120,000 clones, around three quarters seen only once; the top ten take about 2.5%. Among the donors, all were healthy bone marrow donors. The sample originates from a study of cytomegalovirus exposure and HLA in healthy donors. Broader study findings: The authors later linked a missense DCLRE1C variant to TCR beta V- and J-gene trimming.

The junction had 6 bases not matched to a gene; V was cut back by 5 bases and J by 6 bases. This CDR3 has 13 residues. Germline loops: CDR1 MNHNY, CDR2 SVGAGI (reference sequence). The chain has TRBV6-6 and TRBJ2-7, with 8 bases lining up with TRBD2. Sequencing was carried out using PBMCs. This TCR was recovered from a man aged 25 to 40 in good health and CMV-seronegative. In DNA form, the CDR3 reads TGTGCCAGCAGTGGCGGGGGGCCAGGCGAGCAGTACTTC. Translation: CASSGGGPGEQYF.